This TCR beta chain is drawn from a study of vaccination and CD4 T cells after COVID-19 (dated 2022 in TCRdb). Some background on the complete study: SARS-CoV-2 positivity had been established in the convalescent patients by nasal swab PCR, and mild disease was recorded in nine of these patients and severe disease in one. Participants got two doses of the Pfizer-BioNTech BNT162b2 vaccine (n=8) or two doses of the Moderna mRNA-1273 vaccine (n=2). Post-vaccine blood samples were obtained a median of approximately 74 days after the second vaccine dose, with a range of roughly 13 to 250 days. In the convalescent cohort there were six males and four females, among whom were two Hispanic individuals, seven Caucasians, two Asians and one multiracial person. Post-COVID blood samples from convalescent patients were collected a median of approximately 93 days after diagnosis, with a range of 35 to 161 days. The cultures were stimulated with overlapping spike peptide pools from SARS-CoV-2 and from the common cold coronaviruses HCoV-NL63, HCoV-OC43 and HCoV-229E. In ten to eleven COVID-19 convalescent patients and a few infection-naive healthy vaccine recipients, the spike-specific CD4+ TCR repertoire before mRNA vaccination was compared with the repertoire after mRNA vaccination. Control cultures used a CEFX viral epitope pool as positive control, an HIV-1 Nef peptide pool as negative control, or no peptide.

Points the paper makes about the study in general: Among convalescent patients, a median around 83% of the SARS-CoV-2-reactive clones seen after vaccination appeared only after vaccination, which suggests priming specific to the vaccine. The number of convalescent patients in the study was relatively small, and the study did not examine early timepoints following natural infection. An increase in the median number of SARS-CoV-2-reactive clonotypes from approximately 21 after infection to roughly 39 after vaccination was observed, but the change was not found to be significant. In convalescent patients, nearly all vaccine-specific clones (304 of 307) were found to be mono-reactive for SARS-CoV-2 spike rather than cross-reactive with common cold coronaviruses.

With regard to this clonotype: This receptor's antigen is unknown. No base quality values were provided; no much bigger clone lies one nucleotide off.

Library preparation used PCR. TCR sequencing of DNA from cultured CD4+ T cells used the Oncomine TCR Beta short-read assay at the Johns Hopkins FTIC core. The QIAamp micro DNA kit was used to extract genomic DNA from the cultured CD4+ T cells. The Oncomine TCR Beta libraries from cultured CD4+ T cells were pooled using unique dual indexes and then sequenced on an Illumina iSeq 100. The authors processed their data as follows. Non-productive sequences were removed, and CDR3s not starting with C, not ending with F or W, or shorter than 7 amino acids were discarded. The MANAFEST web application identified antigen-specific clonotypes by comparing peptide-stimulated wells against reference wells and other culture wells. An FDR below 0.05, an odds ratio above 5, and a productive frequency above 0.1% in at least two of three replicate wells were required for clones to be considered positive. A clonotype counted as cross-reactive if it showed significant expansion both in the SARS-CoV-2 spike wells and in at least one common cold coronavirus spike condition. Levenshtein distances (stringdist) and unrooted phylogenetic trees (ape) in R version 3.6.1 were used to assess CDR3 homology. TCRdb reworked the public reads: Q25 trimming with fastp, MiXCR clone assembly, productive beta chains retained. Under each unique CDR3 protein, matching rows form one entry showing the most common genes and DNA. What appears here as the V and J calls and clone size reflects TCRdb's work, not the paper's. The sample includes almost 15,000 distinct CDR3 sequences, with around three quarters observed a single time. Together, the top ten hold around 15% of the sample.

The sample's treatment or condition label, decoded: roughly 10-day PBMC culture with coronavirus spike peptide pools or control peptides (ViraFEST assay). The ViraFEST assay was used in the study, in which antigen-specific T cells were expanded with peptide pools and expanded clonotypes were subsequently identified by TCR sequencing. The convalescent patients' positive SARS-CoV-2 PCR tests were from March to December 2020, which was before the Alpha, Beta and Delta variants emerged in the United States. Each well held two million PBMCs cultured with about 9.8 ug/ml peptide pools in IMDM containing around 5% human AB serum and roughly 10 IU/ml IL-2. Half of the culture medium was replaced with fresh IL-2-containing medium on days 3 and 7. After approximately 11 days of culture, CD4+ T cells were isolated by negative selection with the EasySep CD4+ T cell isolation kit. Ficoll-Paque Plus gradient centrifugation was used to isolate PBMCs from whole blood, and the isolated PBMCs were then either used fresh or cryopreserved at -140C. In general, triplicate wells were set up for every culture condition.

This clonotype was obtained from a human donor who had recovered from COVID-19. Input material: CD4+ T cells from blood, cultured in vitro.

The CDR3 protein sequence reads: CASRPTPGFGQPQHF. The DNA reads as follows: TGTGCCAGCAGGCCGACTCCGGGTTTTGGGCAGCCCCAGCATTTT. In this chain, TRBV27 is recombined with TRBJ1-5; a confident D gene designation cannot be given. From the cysteine through the phenylalanine, the CDR3 covers 15 amino acids. The retained sequence is limited to the CDR3, 45 bases, with the frame set at the first base. Via the germline V gene (reference sequence), CDR1 is MNHEY and CDR2 SMNVEV. V is pared back by 6 bases and J by 7 bases, with 19 bases lying between the germline termini.